Presented here are 30 T cell receptor beta chains from one specimen sequenced in a study of OX40 agonist ivuxolimab in advanced cancers. Measured with immunoSEQ multiplex PCR; TCRdb has only the in-frame clones, and not every one. The sample lists roughly 41,000 clones, roughly nine tenths occurring once. Material: CD4+ or CD8+ T cells sorted from blood, obtained in a trial of the OX40 agonist ivuxolimab. These TCRs come from an adult with an advanced solid tumor such as melanoma, head and neck, liver or kidney cancer.

The rearrangement joins TRBV5-5 to TRBJ1-4; D call uncertain. Germline assignment: CDR1 SGHKS and CDR2 YYEKEE (reference sequence). V lost 4 bases to trimming and J lost 7 bases, with 8 bases between them. The CDR3 loop spans 12 amino acids. The CDR3 DNA reads as TGTGCCAGCAGCCCGGCGGGTGAAAAACTGTTTTTT. Residues: CASSPAGEKLFF.

CDR3 coding DNA: TGTGCCAGCAGTGAGCTTGGGAACACTGAAGCTTTCTTT. Residues: CASSELGNTEAFF. The chain has TRBV7-2 and TRBJ1-1; no clear D gene. CDR1 is SGHTA, CDR2 FQGNSA, per germline. The CDR3 covers 13 residues. The V end lost 6 bases, the J end lost 1 base, and 9 bases lay between the germline ends.

The chain uses TRBV12-5 and TRBJ1-3; tentatively, D is TRBD1 (5 bases). The CDR3 consists of 13 residues. Trimming removed 6 bases from V and 5 bases from J, with 11 bases in between. CDR1 and CDR2 (germline): LGHNT, FRNRAP. CDR3 in DNA: TGTGCTAGTGGCGACAGCGATAGAAACACCATATATTTT. It is translated as CASGDSDRNTIYF.

This clone was seen a few times. The CDR3 DNA is TGTGCCAGCAGTGCGAGTGGCCCGTCCCAGCCCCAGCATTTT. Protein: CASSASGPSQPQHF. V gene TRBV2 combines with J gene TRBJ1-5, with D hard to call. CDR1 SNHLY and CDR2 FYNNEI come from the germline V gene. The ends were cut back, 4 bases at V and 7 bases at J, with 14 bases in the middle. This CDR3 is built from 14 residues.

The V and J genes are TRBV4-3 and TRBJ2-1, with 11 bases that match TRBD2. This CDR3 region has 14 residues. From germline, CDR1 is LGHNA and CDR2 YSLEER. After removal of 4 bases from V and 12 bases from J, the junction contained 8 bases not matched to a gene. CDR3 sequence (DNA): TGCGCCAGCAGCCCGCTAGCGGGGGGCCAGGGGCAGTTCTTC. This gives the protein CASSPLAGGQGQFF.

CDR3 in amino acids: CSGLRGDGTEAFF. The CDR3 nucleotides are TGCAGCGGACTGAGGGGAGACGGGACTGAAGCTTTCTTT. The genes are TRBV29-1 and TRBJ1-1, with D possibly TRBD1 on 5 matching bases. The germline V gene has CDR1 SQVTM and CDR2 ANQGSEA. The CDR3 runs to 13 residues. The V and J ends lost 7 bases and 5 bases respectively, with 17 bases between them.

The V call is TRBV4-3, the J call TRBJ2-1, with D possibly TRBD2 on 7 matching bases. Germline V gene data show CDR1 as LGHNA and CDR2 as YSLEER. With 0 bases removed from V and 8 bases from J, the gap between germline ends came to 14 bases. The CDR3 is 15 amino acids. The CDR3 DNA reads TGCGCCAGCAGCCAAGAGTTGAGAGGGGGGGATGAGCAGTTCTTC. This codes for CASSQELRGGDEQFF.

The chain joins TRBV10-1 to TRBJ2-2; no definite D call. This CDR3 is 13 amino acids long. V dropped 7 bases and J dropped 0 bases, with 6 bases sitting between them. Looked up from germline, CDR1 is WNHNN and CDR2 is SYGVQD (reference sequence). CDR3 coding DNA: TGCGCCAGCATTCTCTCGAACACCGGGGAGCTGTTTTTT. Its protein product is CASILSNTGELFF.

This chain joins TRBV11-2 and TRBJ1-2, with 7 bases identical to TRBD1. The CDR3 length is 18 residues. Germline V lookup: CDR1 SGHAT, CDR2 FQNNGV. Trimming at V came to 5 bases and at J to 4 bases, leaving 19 bases not matched to a gene. CDR3 protein: CASSRYTGQAEPSYGYTF. In DNA form, the CDR3 reads TGTGCCAGCAGCCGATACACAGGACAGGCTGAGCCTTCCTATGGCTACACCTTC.

This chain links TRBV6-1 with TRBJ2-2; a weak D match, TRBD2 (6 bases). The CDR3 spans 18 residues. The ends were cut back, 2 bases at V and 9 bases at J, with 25 bases in the middle. Germline V gene data show CDR1 as MNHNS and CDR2 as SASEGT. This chain's CDR3 is CASSEKVAGSNLDRELFF. DNA for the CDR3: TGTGCCAGCAGTGAAAAGGTGGCGGGGTCAAACCTGGACCGGGAGCTGTTTTTT.

This sequence joins TRBV6-1 and TRBJ1-2, with a possible D match to TRBD1 (6 bases). The V and J ends lost 3 bases and 7 bases respectively, with 12 bases between them. CDR1 is MNHNS, CDR2 SASEGT, per germline. This CDR3 is built from 13 residues. The CDR3 nucleotides read TGTGCCAGCAGTGAGTGGGGGGCGAGTGGCTACACCTTC. Its protein product is CASSEWGASGYTF.

For this clone: An end of the junction differs from the germline gene, which may be a read error. The identical CDR3 is also encoded by other nucleotide sequences in the sample. The chain uses TRBV4-2 and TRBJ1-1; D might be TRBD1 (5 bases). This CDR3 region has 17 residues. Per germline, CDR1 LGHNA and CDR2 YNFKEQ. CDR3 protein: CASSQGRVGRGYTEAFF. CDR3 bases: TGTGCCAGCAGCCAGGGAAGGGTAGGGAGGGGATACACTGAAGCCTTCTTT.

This clone showed up just a few times. V is TRBV18 and J is TRBJ2-7; weak D call: TRBD2 (5 bases). With 3 bases removed from V and 5 bases from J, the gap between germline ends came to 17 bases. Germline lookup yields CDR1 KGHSH and CDR2 LQKENI. CDR3 length: 15 amino acids. CDR3 nucleotides: TGTGCCAGCTCACCCGACCCCCGAGGGATCGACGAGCAGTACTTC. The encoded protein is CASSPDPRGIDEQYF.

The rearrangement uses TRBV7-9 and TRBJ2-5; 11 bases align to TRBD1. This CDR3 spans 14 amino acids. The ends lost 7 bases at V and 4 bases at J; junction bases unmatched: 5. Per germline, CDR1 SEHNR and CDR2 FQNEAQ (reference sequence). In nucleotides, the CDR3 is TGTGCCAGCACCCGGACAGGGGGCACAGAGACCCAGTACTTC. It encodes CASTRTGGTETQYF.

This clone was counted between two and nine times. The chain combines TRBV6-1 with TRBJ1-1; D is ambiguous. The CDR3 covers 12 residues. Per the germline V gene, CDR1 is MNHNS and CDR2 is SASEGT. V lost 6 bases, J lost 3 bases, and 8 bases lay in between. In DNA, the CDR3 is TGTGCCAGCAGGCCAGGCCACACTGAAGCTTTCTTT. Translating gives CASRPGHTEAFF.

The chain is built from TRBV2 and TRBJ2-5, with D unresolved. Trimming removed 0 bases at V and 4 bases at J, with 3 bases between. The germline CDR1 and CDR2 sequences are SNHLY and FYNNEI. This CDR3 region has 12 residues. CDR3 DNA sequence: TGTGCCAGCAGTGAAGCAGCAGAGACCCAGTACTTC. It translates to CASSEAAETQYF. Combining the CDR3 with reference TRBV2 and TRBJ2-5 gives the whole variable domain EPEVTQTPSHQVTQMGQEVILRCVPISNHLYFYWYRQILGQKVEFLVSFYNNEISEKSEIFDDQFSVERPDGSNFTLKIRSTKLEDSAMYFCASSEAAETQYFGPGTRLLVL.

The V and J genes are TRBV6-1 and TRBJ1-2; D is unresolved. Germline V gene lookup returns CDR1 MNHNS and CDR2 SASEGT. This CDR3 is built from 14 residues. Trimming pared 2 bases from V and 5 bases from J, leaving 12 bases between. CDR3 sequence reads: CASSEPDGRYGYTF. The CDR3 DNA reads as TGTGCCAGCAGTGAACCCGACGGACGGTATGGCTACACCTTC.

The V call is TRBV5-6, the J call TRBJ2-5; TRBD1 is a possible D gene (5 bases). The ends were cut back, 0 bases at V and 4 bases at J, with 16 bases in the middle. Per germline, CDR1 SGHDT and CDR2 YYEEEE. The CDR3 is 16 amino acids. CDR3: CASSLGFQGVGETQYF. The CDR3 DNA reads as TGTGCCAGCAGCTTGGGTTTCCAGGGCGTTGGAGAGACCCAGTACTTC.

For the CDR3, the DNA is TGTGCCAGCAGCCGTCAGGGGGTCAACACAGATACGCAGTATTTT. This sequence encodes CASSRQGVNTDTQYF. The rearrangement uses TRBV5-4 and TRBJ2-3; 7 bases are shared with TRBD1. Looked up from germline, CDR1 is SGHNT and CDR2 is YYREEE (reference sequence). Germline trimming cut 4 bases from V and 2 bases from J; bases unmatched to any gene: 7. The CDR3 is 15 amino acids.

The chain is built from TRBV30 and TRBJ1-3; tentatively, D is TRBD1 (6 bases). CDR1 GTSNPN and CDR2 SVGIG come from the germline V gene (reference sequence). Trimming left V 3 bases short and J 8 bases short, with 14 bases between. The CDR3 extends over 13 amino acids. CDR3 loop: CAWRVTGADTIYF. CDR3 nucleotide sequence: TGTGCCTGGAGGGTCACGGGGGCAGACACCATATATTTT.

The chain employs TRBV6-1 and TRBJ2-7; D is perhaps TRBD2 (5 bases). V lost 2 bases and J lost 1, with 12 bases in between. Germline CDR1 reads MNHNS; CDR2 reads SASEGT. This CDR3 is 15 amino acids long. This CDR3 reads CASSERRGRSYEQYF. Here the CDR3 DNA reads TGTGCCAGCAGTGAACGTCGGGGAAGGTCCTACGAGCAGTACTTC.

V and J are TRBV15 and TRBJ2-1; 10 bases map to TRBD2. The junction had 17 bases not matched to a gene; V was cut back by 11 bases and J by 4 bases. This CDR3 comprises 17 residues. Germline CDR1 LNHNV, CDR2 YYDKDF (reference sequence). The CDR3: CAASGGSGGAGYNEQFF. DNA of the CDR3: TGTGCCGCCTCTGGGGGGAGCGGGGGGGCCGGGTACAATGAGCAGTTCTTC.

The chain couples TRBV6-5 to TRBJ1-2; the D is unclear. Trimming left V 2 bases short and J 0 bases short, with 7 bases between. The V gene's germline CDR1 is MNHEY and CDR2 SVGAGI. The CDR3 extends over 14 amino acids. This chain's CDR3 is CASSYRQTNYGYTF. The CDR3 nucleotides read TGTGCCAGCAGTTACCGGCAGACTAACTATGGCTACACCTTC.

This clone showed up just once. The chain carries TRBV18 and TRBJ2-5, with D perhaps assigned TRBD1 or TRBD2 (5 bases each). V shed 6 bases and J shed 0 bases, with 11 bases lying between them. The CDR3 has 14 amino acids. CDR1 KGHSH and CDR2 LQKENI come from the germline V gene. Written as DNA, the CDR3 is TGTGCCAGCTCGCCTAGGGGAGACCAAGAGACCCAGTACTTC. This sequence encodes CASSPRGDQETQYF.

V is TRBV7-9 and J is TRBJ2-2; 7 bases map to TRBD2. The J segment lost 0 bases and the V segment lost 2 bases, leaving 6 bases of the junction unmatched. The CDR3 length is 17 residues. Germline CDR1 is SEHNR and CDR2 is FQNEAQ (reference sequence). This CDR3 reads CASSLTGGFANTGELFF. CDR3 DNA: TGTGCCAGCAGCTTAACGGGGGGATTCGCGAACACCGGGGAGCTGTTTTTT.

The chain has TRBV14 and TRBJ1-1, with 9 bases identical to TRBD1. Per the germline V gene, CDR1 is SGHDN and CDR2 is FVKESK. This CDR3 has 14 residues. V trimming: 6 bases; J trimming: 11 bases; junction bases outside the gene matches: 13. The CDR3 coding sequence is TGTGCCAGCAGGCCTTCGGGTTCGACAGGGGGGGCTTTCTTT. Protein product: CASRPSGSTGGAFF.

The V call is TRBV10-3, the J call TRBJ1-1; D may be TRBD1 (5 bases). V dropped 7 bases and J dropped 6 bases, with 21 bases sitting between them. The germline CDR1 and CDR2 sequences are ENHRY and SYGVKD. The CDR3 consists of 15 residues. CDR3 DNA: TGTGCCATCACCGCCTCCGGGACGATGTTCCCTGAAGCTTTCTTT. Its protein product is CAITASGTMFPEAFF.

This sequence joins TRBV4-1 and TRBJ2-3; no firm D call. CDR3 size: 16 residues. Looked up from germline, CDR1 is MGHRA and CDR2 is YSYEKL. V dropped 5 bases and J dropped 0 bases, with 15 bases sitting between them. In DNA form, the CDR3 reads TGCGCCAGCAGCTTACGGGTAGGCTCTAGCACAGATACGCAGTATTTT. Its translation is CASSLRVGSSTDTQYF.

The chain recombines TRBV5-1 with TRBJ1-6; D unresolved. The CDR3 runs to 14 residues. The V gene lost 0 bases and the J gene lost 6 bases, with 7 bases spanning the gap. Looked up from germline, CDR1 is SGHRS and CDR2 is YFSETQ. The CDR3 region is CASSLGRINSPLHF. The CDR3 coding sequence is TGCGCCAGCAGCTTGGGACGGATTAATTCACCCCTCCACTTT.

V usage is TRBV11-1 and J usage is TRBJ1-2; no firm D call. CDR3 size: 13 residues. CDR1 and CDR2 (germline): SGHAT, FQDESV (reference sequence). The V and J ends lost 6 bases and 10 bases respectively, with 18 bases between them. Here the CDR3 reads CASSRDTSGSYTF. CDR3 sequence (DNA): TGTGCCAGCAGTCGGGATACCTCCGGTTCCTACACCTTC. The full variable domain, rest sourced from reference TRBV11-1 and TRBJ1-2, is EAEVAQSPRYKITEKSQAVAFWCDPISGHATLYWYRQILGQGPELLVQFQDESVVDDSQLPKDRFSAERLKGVDSTLKIQPAELGDSAMYLCASSRDTSGSYTFGSGTRLTVV.